This T cell receptor beta chain came from a study of T-cell memory formation after mild COVID-19. Findings and caveats of the study: Day 15 to 85 contractors were CD4/CD8 balanced; later expanders leaned CD4+. Researchers found some responding clones in pre-infection memory, a sign that cross-reactive memory joined.

Trimming left V 5 bases short and J 5 bases short, with 13 bases between. The germline V gene encodes CDR1 LNHDA and CDR2 SQIVND (reference sequence). The CDR3 sequence is 13 residues long. A word on this clonotype: Its antigen remains unknown.

Each CDR3 protein gets one entry after TCRdb re-called the 5' RACE reads with MiXCR. The sample contains 350,000 to 400,000 distinct CDR3 sequences, roughly 21% of which appear only once. The sequencing sample was made of PBMCs or a T cell subset sorted from them (not recorded which). This chain connects TRBV19 to TRBJ2-7, with D possibly matching TRBD1 (6 bases). The source is an adult woman who had mild COVID-19 (a few samples of this study predate the infection). Cell type and time point are not known. CDR3 sequence reads: CASSLQGRDEQYF. The CDR3 bases are TGTGCCAGTAGTTTACAGGGACGCGACGAGCAGTACTTC.